These 29 T cell receptor beta chains were all obtained from the same sample, sequenced in a study of T cell changes during pregnancy in multiple sclerosis. Method: immunoSEQ multiplex PCR; TCRdb's copy keeps in-frame clones and lacks some. The table has 100,000 to 150,000 clones, 80% to 95% seen once. The source material was peripheral blood, sampled before pregnancy. These receptors came from a female donor with multiple sclerosis, enrolled in a pregnancy study.

The chain combines TRBV5-1 with TRBJ1-2; TRBD1 might be the D (5 bases). Germline assignment: CDR1 SGHRS and CDR2 YFSETQ. The V and J ends lost 5 bases and 4 bases respectively, with 15 bases between them. The CDR3 has 14 amino acids. Written as DNA, the CDR3 is TGCGCCAGCAGTCGGGACTCAACTATCTATGGCTACACCTTC. Amino acid sequence: CASSRDSTIYGYTF. Looking up the rest from reference TRBV5-1 and TRBJ1-2 gives the full variable domain: KAGVTQTPRYLIKTRGQQVTLSCSPISGHRSVSWYQQTPGQGLQFLFEYFSETQRNKGNFPGRFSGRQFSNSRSEMNVSTLELGDSALYLCASSRDSTIYGYTFGSGTRLTVV.

The rearrangement uses TRBV5-4 and TRBJ1-1; D gene unclear. Germline CDR1 reads SGHNT; CDR2 reads YYREEE (reference sequence). V dropped 4 bases and J dropped 2 bases, with 15 bases sitting between them. This CDR3 contains 15 residues. The CDR3 coding sequence is TGTGCCAGCAGCGTCCCGACGGGGATTAACACTGAAGCTTTCTTT. Translation: CASSVPTGINTEAFF.

The chain carries TRBV27 and TRBJ2-4; D is perhaps TRBD1 (5 bases). The CDR3 has 16 residues. Deletions cut 3 bases from V and 1 base from J, with 13 bases between. The germline CDR1 and CDR2 sequences are MNHEY and SMNVEV (reference sequence). The CDR3, as DNA: TGTGCCAGCAGTTTGGGTGGGGCGAAGGCCAAAAACATTCAGTACTTC. Translation gives CASSLGGAKAKNIQYF.

The gene calls are TRBV2 and TRBJ1-1, with a possible D match to TRBD1 (5 bases). Trimming shortened V by 9 bases and J by 0 bases, and 11 bases separated the two germline ends. CDR1 SNHLY and CDR2 FYNNEI come from the germline V gene. CDR3 length: 13 residues. The CDR3 protein is CAREGPLNTEAFF. CDR3 sequence (DNA): TGTGCCAGGGAGGGACCTCTGAACACTGAAGCTTTCTTT.

The rearrangement links TRBV10-3 to TRBJ2-6; D gene uncertain. The CDR3 spans 14 residues. Germline V gene data show CDR1 as ENHRY and CDR2 as SYGVKD. V lost 6 bases and J lost 1, with 7 bases in between. In DNA form, the CDR3 reads TGTGCCATCAGCCTTTTGTCTGGGGCCAACGTCCTGACTTTC. Protein: CAISLLSGANVLTF.

The V call is TRBV2, the J call TRBJ2-5; 14 positions match TRBD2. V dropped 6 bases and J dropped 1; count of bases not matched to a gene: 4. CDR1 is SNHLY and CDR2 is FYNNEI in the germline V gene. CDR3 length equals 16 residues. DNA of the CDR3: TGTGCCAGCAGGATCGGACTAGCGGGGGGCCAAGAGACCCAGTACTTC. Protein sequence: CASRIGLAGGQETQYF.

The chain carries TRBV18 and TRBJ2-1, with a tentative D call TRBD1 (5 bases). Germline loops: CDR1 KGHSH, CDR2 LQKENI. CDR3 length: 17 residues. The V end was cut by 3 bases, the J end by 0 bases, with 15 bases between. The DNA of the CDR3 is TGTGCCAGCTCACCCCTAGGGGTGGGCAGCTCCTACAATGAGCAGTTCTTC. Residues: CASSPLGVGSSYNEQFF.

This chain links TRBV7-2 with TRBJ1-3; D is undetermined. The germline V gene has CDR1 SGHTA and CDR2 FQGNSA. The V end lost 7 bases, the J end lost 8 bases, and 15 bases lay between the germline ends. CDR3 length: 13 amino acids. The CDR3 bases are TGTGCCAGCACCGCGGGTCGGTTCGACACCATATATTTT. Its protein product is CASTAGRFDTIYF.

This clone was seen a single time. The chain combines TRBV28 with TRBJ2-2; maybe TRBD1 (7 bases). This CDR3 is built from 14 residues. Germline V gene sequence: CDR1 MDHEN, CDR2 SYDVKM. V shed 3 bases and J shed 6 bases, with 11 bases lying between them. This CDR3 reads CASSFSRGAGELFF. The DNA of the CDR3 is TGTGCCAGCAGTTTTTCCAGGGGGGCCGGGGAGCTGTTTTTT.

The rearrangement joins TRBV28 to TRBJ2-1; 7 nucleotides line up with TRBD2. This CDR3 has 16 residues. V was pared by 5 bases and J by 0 bases, with 7 bases of the junction left unmatched. The germline gives CDR1 MDHEN, CDR2 SYDVKM. This CDR3 is CASSLWRGSSYNEQFF. In DNA, the CDR3 is TGTGCCAGCAGTCTCTGGCGGGGGAGCTCCTACAATGAGCAGTTCTTC. The full variable domain, rest sourced from reference TRBV28 and TRBJ2-1, is DVKVTQSSRYLVKRTGEKVFLECVQDMDHENMFWYRQDPGLGLRLIYFSYDVKMKEKGDIPEGYSVSREKKERFSLILESASTNQTSMYLCASSLWRGSSYNEQFFGPGTRLTVL.

The rearrangement joins TRBV7-8 to TRBJ1-1; possibly TRBD1 for D (5 bases). V shed 3 bases and J shed 7 bases, with 9 bases lying between them. Germline CDR1 is SGHVS and CDR2 is FQNEAQ. CDR3 length: 12 residues. The CDR3 region is CASSLGGGEAFF. CDR3 coding DNA: TGTGCCAGCAGCTTGGGGGGAGGTGAAGCTTTCTTT. Using reference TRBV7-8 and TRBJ1-1 for the parts outside the CDR3, the full variable domain is GAGVSQSPRYKVAKRGQDVALRCDPISGHVSLFWYQQALGQGPEFLTYFQNEAQLDKSGLPSDRFFAERPEGSVSTLKIQRTQQEDSAVYLCASSLGGGEAFFGQGTRLTVV.

V gene TRBV7-9 combines with J gene TRBJ2-5, with D maybe TRBD1 (6 bases). V lost 3 bases to trimming and J lost 11 bases, with 13 bases between them. The CDR3 covers 12 residues. Germline V gene lookup returns CDR1 SEHNR and CDR2 FQNEAQ (reference sequence). The CDR3 bases are TGTGCCAGCAGCTTCAGGGGTTGGGAGCAGTACTTC. The encoded protein is CASSFRGWEQYF.

The chain joins TRBV4-1 to TRBJ1-1, with 9 bases matching TRBD1. From germline, CDR1 is MGHRA and CDR2 YSYEKL. The trim removed 4 bases at V and 4 bases at J, leaving 4 bases unmatched. The CDR3 has 14 amino acids. Here the CDR3 reads CASSPRQGGTEAFF. The CDR3 region has the DNA TGCGCCAGCAGCCCGAGACAGGGGGGCACTGAAGCTTTCTTT.

The chain couples TRBV29-1 to TRBJ1-2, with a weak D call TRBD1 (5 bases). The CDR3 extends over 11 amino acids. Trimming pared 5 bases from V and 4 bases from J, leaving 8 bases between. The germline V gene has CDR1 SQVTM and CDR2 ANQGSEA. The CDR3: CSVLGVYGYTF. CDR3 sequence (DNA): TGCAGCGTTTTAGGGGTCTATGGCTACACCTTC.

CDR3 DNA: TGTGCCAGCAGCCTTAATAGCAATCAGCCCCAGCATTTT. Amino acid sequence: CASSLNSNQPQHF. The J gene is TRBJ1-5, the V gene TRBV6-5; D uncertain. Germline-derived CDR1 and CDR2 are MNHEY and SVGAGI. V lost 6 bases and J 0 bases, leaving 6 bases between the germline ends. The CDR3 runs to 13 residues.

This chain connects TRBV25-1 to TRBJ2-1, with 13 bases lining up with TRBD2. CDR1 is MGHDK, CDR2 SYGVNS, per germline. The V and J ends lost 6 bases and 8 bases, in that order; junction bases with no gene match: 7. This CDR3 is 15 amino acids long. This CDR3 reads CASRRGTSGTDEQFF. The CDR3 DNA reads as TGTGCCAGCAGGCGCGGGACTAGCGGGACCGATGAGCAGTTCTTC. Drawing the rest from reference TRBV25-1 and TRBJ2-1, the complete variable domain is EADIYQTPRYLVIGTGKKITLECSQTMGHDKMYWYQQDPGMELHLIHYSYGVNSTEKGDLSSESTVSRIRTEHFPLTLESARPSHTSQYLCASRRGTSGTDEQFFGPGTRLTVL.

Notes on this clone: At the DNA level, this CDR3 is encoded by other sequences in the same sample as well. This chain links TRBV6-4 with TRBJ2-1, with TRBD2 matching over 11 bases. The CDR3 is 15 residues long. Germline values: CDR1 MRHNA, CDR2 SNTAGT. Trimming took 5 bases from V and 3 from J; bases not matched to a gene: 3. The CDR3 reads CASSRGLAGYNEQFF. CDR3 nucleotides: TGTGCCAGCAGTAGAGGACTAGCGGGCTACAATGAGCAGTTCTTC.

This chain joins TRBV2 and TRBJ1-4; 7 nucleotides agree with TRBD1. After removal of 1 base from V and 8 bases from J, the junction contained 10 bases not matched to a gene. The CDR3 runs 16 residues. Looked up from germline, CDR1 is SNHLY and CDR2 is FYNNEI. For the CDR3, the DNA is TGTGCCAGCAGTGAAGTAAGGACAGGTGCAGGCGAAAAACTGTTTTTT. It is translated as CASSEVRTGAGEKLFF.

The rearrangement links TRBV30 to TRBJ1-5, with D unclear. CDR1 and CDR2 (germline): GTSNPN, SVGIG (reference sequence). The CDR3 is made up of 15 amino acids. V lost 2 bases to trimming and J lost 0 bases, with 11 bases between them. CDR3 in amino acids: CAWSLSKSSNQPQHF. The CDR3 DNA reads as TGTGCCTGGAGTCTTTCTAAATCTAGCAATCAGCCCCAGCATTTT.

CDR3 residues: CASRDSRDRVEQYF. The CDR3, as DNA: TGTGCCAGCAGAGACTCCCGGGACAGGGTCGAGCAGTACTTC. V usage is TRBV28 and J usage is TRBJ2-7; TRBD1 matches at 9 bases. There are 14 residues in the CDR3. Unmatched junction bases numbered 9, after V lost 6 bases and J lost 6 bases. The germline V gene has CDR1 MDHEN and CDR2 SYDVKM.

The chain uses TRBV5-1 and TRBJ2-3; D possibly corresponds to TRBD1 (6 bases). This CDR3 is 14 amino acids long. Trimming pared 0 bases from V and 1 base from J, leaving 6 bases between. Germline CDR1 SGHRS, CDR2 YFSETQ. The CDR3 loop reads CASSLDRGTDTQYF. The CDR3, as DNA: TGCGCCAGCAGCTTGGACAGGGGCACAGATACGCAGTATTTT.

This CDR3 reads CASSRAGTGNTEAFF. The CDR3 nucleotides are TGTGCCAGCAGCCGCGCCGGGACAGGGAACACTGAAGCTTTCTTT. The chain recombines TRBV4-2 with TRBJ1-1; 8 bases agree with TRBD1. CDR1 is LGHNA and CDR2 is YNFKEQ in the germline V gene. V lost 4 bases, J lost 1 base, and 5 bases stayed unmatched. CDR3 length: 15 residues.

Concerning this clone: At the DNA level, this CDR3 is encoded by other sequences in the same sample as well. The V and J genes are TRBV5-1 and TRBJ2-5; D call uncertain. The CDR3 has 12 residues. Germline CDR1 is SGHRS and CDR2 is YFSETQ. Trimming left V 0 bases short and J 4 bases short, with 4 bases between. The DNA of the CDR3 is TGCGCCAGCAGCTTGGATAGAGAGACCCAGTACTTC. Protein: CASSLDRETQYF.

The chain combines TRBV30 with TRBJ2-3, with TRBD2 identical over 8 bases. The CDR3 loop spans 16 amino acids. The germline V gene encodes CDR1 GTSNPN and CDR2 SVGIG (reference sequence). V lost 2 bases, J lost 5 bases, and 12 bases stayed unmatched. The CDR3 DNA follows: TGTGCCTGGAGTAAGGGGGGTAGCGGGGCCCGAGATACGCAGTATTTT. This codes for CAWSKGGSGARDTQYF.

V is TRBV7-3 and J is TRBJ2-1, with TRBD1 identical over 11 bases. Germline CDR1 and CDR2: SGHTA and FQGTGA. With 1 base clipped from V and 6 bases from J, the junction kept 5 bases outside the gene matches. The CDR3 is 16 amino acids. CDR3 DNA sequence: TGTGCCAGCAGCTTAATGGCCGGGACAGGGGGCAATGAGCAGTTCTTC. This gives the protein CASSLMAGTGGNEQFF.

The chain has TRBV4-2 and TRBJ2-1; the D is unclear. V lost 0 bases and J lost 2, with 11 bases in between. This CDR3 contains 16 residues. Germline V gene lookup returns CDR1 LGHNA and CDR2 YNFKEQ. The CDR3 nucleotides read TGTGCCAGCAGCCAAGATAGTGCGTCCCCCTACAATGAGCAGTTCTTC. This gives the protein CASSQDSASPYNEQFF.

This chain joins TRBV5-4 and TRBJ2-3; maybe TRBD1 (5 bases). The germline CDR1 and CDR2 sequences are SGHNT and YYREEE (reference sequence). The CDR3 is made up of 15 amino acids. V was trimmed by 4 bases and J by 1 base, leaving 13 bases between them. The CDR3 spells CASSPPGAGTDTQYF. The DNA for the CDR3 is TGTGCCAGCAGCCCCCCTGGGGCGGGCACAGATACGCAGTATTTT.

The chain combines TRBV15 with TRBJ1-5; a weak D match, TRBD1 (5 bases). The CDR3 is 15 residues long. V was trimmed by 0 bases and J by 3 bases, leaving 9 bases between them. Looked up from germline, CDR1 is LNHNV and CDR2 is YYDKDF (reference sequence). The CDR3 loop reads CATSRDRVINQPQHF. CDR3 DNA sequence: TGTGCCACCAGCAGAGACAGGGTAATCAATCAGCCCCAGCATTTT.

J is TRBJ2-3 and V is TRBV6-5; a weak D match, TRBD2 (5 bases). V shed 3 bases and J shed 2 bases, with 12 bases lying between them. Germline-derived CDR1 and CDR2 are MNHEY and SVGAGI. This CDR3 has 15 amino acids. The CDR3 here is CASSYSRGYTDTQYF. The DNA for the CDR3 is TGTGCCAGCAGTTATAGTCGCGGGTACACAGATACGCAGTATTTT.